What follows describes a single TCR beta chain. Its antigen is still unknown. Base qualities were left out, and no much larger clone turns up one base away. Instrument used: Illumina NovaSeq 6000. Using 5'RACE with constant-segment primers, TCRalpha and TCRbeta cDNA libraries were constructed, with sample barcodes and unique molecular identifiers added in the process. Trizol reagent was used to extract RNA from every sample. Library amplification was performed in two PCR steps, and a second sample barcode and Illumina TruSeq adapters were introduced in the second step. Sequencing of libraries was performed on an Illumina NovaSeq with 2 x 150 bp paired-end reads. Turning to the authors' computational methods: Demultiplexing of reads and collapsing into UMI-guided consensus sequences were performed with migec v1.2.7. Using mixcr v2.1.11, the UMI consensuses were aligned to TRA and TRB V and J templates and assembled into clonotypes. Clonotypes were classified as expanded or contracted when called significant by both edgeR and NoisET, with noise models trained on biological replicates. For edgeR calls, the cutoffs were a false discovery rate-adjusted p below 0.01 and a log2 fold-change threshold of 1. PCA with hierarchical clustering of max-normalized trajectories of the 1000 most abundant clonotypes was used as exploratory dynamics analysis. Separately sequenced CD4+ and CD8+ repertoires were used to assign a CD4 or CD8 phenotype to each responding clone. The public reads were run again by TCRdb, first through fastp at Q25 and then through MiXCR, and only productive beta chains were kept. A single entry per CDR3 protein holds the most common genes and DNA from its merged rows. The V and J calls and clone size are TCRdb's, not the authors'. The sample data list 89,000 or so distinct CDR3 sequences, and roughly 13% of these were observed just once. The ten largest make up 41% of the sample.

V is trimmed back by 5 bases and J by 6 bases, and the junction contains 7 bases that no gene match accounts for. The germline V gene (reference sequence) yields SEHNR for CDR1 and FQNEAQ for CDR2. The CDR3 covers 15 residues, taking in both the cysteine and the phenylalanine. The sequence is cut down to CDR3 DNA, 45 bases in frame from base 1. PBMCs were isolated by Ficoll-Paque density gradient centrifugation. This sample is drawn from a study of T-cell memory formation after mild COVID-19 (dated by TCRdb to 2020 to 2022). About the study as a whole: Most TCR sequence clusters were specific to one of the two donors. T-cell clones expanding and contracting after mild COVID-19 in a couple of donors were tracked by longitudinal TCRalpha and TCRbeta repertoire sequencing. The cohort was made up of two young adult volunteers, one female and one male, who were previously healthy. The paper's findings and limits, for the study overall: The study covered only a couple of mild cases, and larger cohorts including severe cases with pre-infection samples were considered necessary. Clones that contracted from day 15 to 85 showed balanced CD4/CD8 phenotypes, whereas a second wave of clones that expanded from day 15 to 37 leaned towards CD4+. The detection of some responding clones in pre-infection memory suggests that pre-existing cross-reactive memory T cells joined the SARS-CoV-2 response. Contracting CD4+ clones were found mainly in CM and EM memory subsets, while CD8+ clones were enriched in EMRA. The second-wave clones that peaked on day 37 were not confirmed to be SARS-CoV-2 specific.

Sequencing input: PBMCs or a T cell subset sorted from them (not recorded which). Recombination connected TRBV7-9 to TRBJ2-1, with 10 central nucleotides matching TRBD1. The sequence came from a man in his late teens or twenties who had mild COVID-19 (a few samples of this study predate the infection). The sample titles of this study are shuffled in the database, so cell type and time point are left out; the donor was told from shared clones. The DNA sequence is given as TGTGCCAGCAGCCCCACCGGACAGGGGGGCAATGAGCAGTTCTTC. Translation gives CASSPTGQGGNEQFF.